This T cell receptor (beta chain) stems from a study of blood T cell repertoires in COVID-19. The method was immunoSEQ multiplex PCR; TCRdb's version includes in-frame clones alone and lacks a portion of them. The profile shows about 270,000 clones, approximately 89% of them singletons. The sequence derives from a man aged 40-49 years who had been exposed to COVID-19. Sequenced material: PBMCs or T cells enriched from blood (not recorded which).

CDR3 amino acids: CASSLGTTYSYEQYF. The CDR3 DNA reads as TGTGCCAGCAGCTTAGGGACAACTTACTCCTACGAGCAGTACTTC. The gene calls are TRBV7-6 and TRBJ2-7; D perhaps matches TRBD1 (5 bases). Trimming cost V 1 base and J 0 bases, with 10 bases left between them. The CDR3 consists of 15 residues. Germline V gene sequence: CDR1 SGHVS, CDR2 FNYEAQ.